Each of the 30 T cell receptor beta chains below was sequenced from the same sample in a study of T cells in Graves' hyperthyroidism and ophthalmopathy. RNA transcripts provided the source from which TCR beta CDR3 regions were amplified. When the TCR CDR3 underwent first-round RT-PCR, the HTBI primer set was used. TCRdb re-derived calls from the multiplex PCR reads in MiXCR, one entry per CDR3 protein. In the table there are hundreds of thousands of distinct CDR3 sequences, over 11% of which are singletons. Sequences were obtained from blood. These TCRs come from a woman in her 30s with Graves' hyperthyroidism that later progressed to Graves' ophthalmopathy.

Ten or more counts support this clonotype. The chain employs TRBV6-5 and TRBJ1-6; no reliable D call. This CDR3 is 14 amino acids long. Trimming removed 0 bases from V and 10 bases from J, with 10 bases in between. CDR1 and CDR2 from the germline V gene are MNHEY and SVGAGI. CDR3 region: CASSYSDHQSPLHF. DNA for the CDR3: TGTGCCAGCAGTTACTCGGACCACCAGTCACCCCTCCACTTT.

J is TRBJ1-2 and V is TRBV20-1; possible D gene TRBD1, 5 bases. Trimming removed 4 bases from V and 8 bases from J, with 29 bases in between. The V gene's germline CDR1 is DFQATT and CDR2 SNEGSKA (reference sequence). The CDR3 runs to 17 residues. The CDR3 DNA reads as TGCAGTGCTAACTCCCCAGGGCAGGGAAGAAATATTGAGGGCTACACCTTC. It codes for CSANSPGQGRNIEGYTF.

The chain has TRBV28 and TRBJ1-4; D gene unclear. The CDR3 consists of 14 residues. Germline V gene lookup returns CDR1 MDHEN and CDR2 SYDVKM. Trimming pared 10 bases from V and 3 bases from J, leaving 15 bases between. The CDR3 reads CATKTWIANEKLFF. In nucleotides, the CDR3 is TGTGCCACCAAGACTTGGATAGCTAATGAAAAACTGTTTTTT.

This clonotype was observed many times. The V and J genes are TRBV11-3 and TRBJ2-2; D is uncertain. Germline V CDR1 and CDR2: SGHNT, YENEEA. V lost 5 bases and J 0 bases, leaving 10 bases between the germline ends. This CDR3 has 15 amino acids. The CDR3 reads CASSLGHPNTGELFF. CDR3 nucleotides: TGTGCCAGCAGCCTTGGGCATCCGAACACCGGGGAGCTGTTTTTT.

There are many counts of this clonotype. The CDR3 protein is CAISESPSNTEAFF. The CDR3 coding sequence is TGTGCCATCAGTGAGTCTCCCTCGAACACTGAAGCTTTCTTT. The chain employs TRBV10-3 and TRBJ1-1; no reliable D call. Germline CDR1 reads ENHRY; CDR2 reads SYGVKD. The germline V and J ends were trimmed by 0 bases and 1 base, with 6 bases remaining between them. The CDR3 covers 14 residues.

This clonotype was seen at least ten times. V usage is TRBV7-8 and J usage is TRBJ2-7, with D possibly TRBD2 on 5 matching bases. This CDR3 comprises 16 residues. Deletions cut 1 base from V and 0 bases from J, with 13 bases between. In germline, CDR1 is SGHVS, CDR2 FQNEAQ. CDR3 amino acids: CASSLGDGEPSYEQYF. Here the CDR3 DNA reads TGTGCCAGCAGCTTAGGAGACGGGGAACCCTCCTACGAGCAGTACTTC. Full variable domain (outside the CDR3, taken from reference TRBV7-8 and TRBJ2-7): GAGVSQSPRYKVAKRGQDVALRCDPISGHVSLFWYQQALGQGPEFLTYFQNEAQLDKSGLPSDRFFAERPEGSVSTLKIQRTQQEDSAVYLCASSLGDGEPSYEQYFGPGTRLTVT.

This clonotype was seen at least ten times. J is TRBJ2-1 and V is TRBV20-1; 7 nucleotides line up with TRBD1. V trimming: 3 bases; J trimming: 7 bases; junction bases outside the gene matches: 9. Germline CDR1 reads DFQATT; CDR2 reads SNEGSKA (reference sequence). The CDR3 spans 14 residues. CDR3: CSASRLTGWNEQFF. The DNA for the CDR3 is TGCAGTGCTAGCCGGCTGACAGGGTGGAATGAGCAGTTCTTC.

The chain links TRBV6-2 or TRBV6-3 to TRBJ1-1; a weak D match, TRBD1 (5 bases). V was cut by 6 bases and J by 5 bases, with 13 bases left in between. The CDR3 extends over 13 amino acids. CDR1 and CDR2 from the germline V gene are MNHEY and SVGEGT. This CDR3 is CASRLQDFTEAFF. The CDR3 DNA reads as TGTGCCAGCAGGTTACAGGATTTTACTGAAGCTTTCTTT.

V is TRBV20-1 and J is TRBJ2-1; 10 nucleotides match TRBD2. J gave up 4 bases and V 6 bases, and 6 bases lay outside the gene matches. The CDR3 is made up of 14 amino acids. The germline V gene has CDR1 DFQATT and CDR2 SNEGSKA (reference sequence). The CDR3 loop is CSAESGRGYNEQFF. DNA of the CDR3: TGCAGTGCAGAAAGCGGGAGGGGGTACAATGAGCAGTTCTTC.

This clonotype was seen repeatedly, ten times or more. The V gene is TRBV28, the J gene TRBJ2-3, with 8 bases lining up with TRBD2. The V gene end was trimmed by 8 bases and the J gene end by 3 bases; junction bases not matched to a gene: 10. The CDR3 sequence is 15 residues long. CDR1 is MDHEN, CDR2 SYDVKM, per germline. CDR3 in amino acids: CASFLGGATTDTQYF. CDR3 sequence (DNA): TGTGCCAGCTTTCTCGGGGGGGCCACGACAGATACGCAGTATTTT.

At least ten counts were recorded for this clonotype. The gene calls are TRBV3-1 and TRBJ2-7, with D uncertain. Germline V lookup: CDR1 LGHDT, CDR2 YNNKEL (reference sequence). The CDR3 spans 14 residues. V was shortened by 0 bases and J by 2 bases, with 8 bases between the two germline ends. The CDR3 region is CASSQESHTYEQYF. In nucleotides, the CDR3 is TGTGCCAGCAGCCAAGAATCACATACCTACGAGCAGTACTTC.

This clonotype was found a few times. This rearrangement joins TRBV20-1 to TRBJ2-7; 8 nucleotides align to TRBD1. J was trimmed by 2 bases and V by 2 bases; bases with no gene match: 8. This CDR3 is built from 15 residues. Germline-derived CDR1 and CDR2 are DFQATT and SNEGSKA (reference sequence). The CDR3 DNA reads as TGCAGTGCTAGATCTCCGGACAGGGCGACCTACGAGCAGTACTTC. Its translation is CSARSPDRATYEQYF.

This clonotype was seen only a few times. V usage is TRBV6-2 or TRBV6-3 and J usage is TRBJ2-3; the D gene is possibly TRBD2 (6 bases). Germline values: CDR1 MNHEY, CDR2 SVGEGT. Trimming shortened V by 8 bases and J by 4 bases, and 13 bases separated the two germline ends. This CDR3 is built from 13 residues. CDR3 loop: CASGRGRPDTQYF. The CDR3 nucleotides read TGTGCCAGCGGGCGGGGCCGTCCAGATACGCAGTATTTT.

The CDR3 nucleotides read TGTGCCAGCAGCCCAGAGGGCGCGTACGAGCAGTACTTC. Residues: CASSPEGAYEQYF. This sequence joins TRBV7-6 and TRBJ2-7; possibly TRBD2 for D (5 bases). The CDR3 sequence is 13 residues long. Looked up from germline, CDR1 is SGHVS and CDR2 is FNYEAQ. The V end was cut by 5 bases, the J end by 4 bases, with 12 bases between. Full variable domain (missing parts from reference TRBV7-6 and TRBJ2-7): GAGVSQSPRYKVTKRGQDVALRCDPISGHVSLYWYRQALGQGPEFLTYFNYEAQQDKSGLPNDRFSAERPEGSISTLTIQRTEQRDSAMYRCASSPEGAYEQYFGPGTRLTVT.

In its sample, this clonotype was seen many times. This chain links TRBV11-3 with TRBJ2-1; D is unclear. Germline assignment: CDR1 SGHNT and CDR2 YENEEA. CDR3 length: 11 residues. Trimming removed 8 bases at V and 5 bases at J, with 7 bases between. DNA of the CDR3: TGTGCCAGCTCGGCGGACAATGAGCAGTTCTTC. Translated, it gives CASSADNEQFF.

Ten or more counts support this clonotype. The chain is built from TRBV5-1 and TRBJ1-2; 8 bases map to TRBD1. V was pared by 3 bases and J by 8 bases, with 12 bases of the junction left unmatched. Germline-derived CDR1 and CDR2 are SGHRS and YFSETQ. The CDR3 is 15 amino acids. CDR3 residues: CASSSQTGGQEGYTF. CDR3 nucleotide sequence: TGCGCCAGCAGCTCCCAAACAGGGGGGCAGGAAGGCTACACCTTC.

This chain uses TRBV18 with TRBJ2-7; no reliable D call. The CDR3 has 14 amino acids. Germline V gives CDR1 KGHSH, CDR2 LQKENI. The V end lost 0 bases, the J end lost 3 bases, and 9 bases lay between the germline ends. DNA for the CDR3: TGTGCCAGCTCACCACCTGAACCAGTCTACGAGCAGTACTTC. It yields the protein CASSPPEPVYEQYF.

Only a few counts were recorded for this clonotype. The CDR3 sequence is CASGTGPYEQYF. The CDR3 DNA is TGTGCCAGCGGGACGGGACCCTACGAGCAGTACTTC. The J gene is TRBJ2-7, the V gene TRBV10-3; weak D call: TRBD2 (6 bases). The CDR3 is 12 amino acids. Deletions cut 10 bases from V and 2 bases from J, with 12 bases between. Germline V lookup: CDR1 ENHRY, CDR2 SYGVKD.

In this sample, this clonotype turned up a few times. The gene calls are TRBV7-6 and TRBJ2-5, with a weak D call TRBD1 (6 bases). The CDR3 is made up of 16 amino acids. The V gene's germline CDR1 is SGHVS and CDR2 FNYEAQ. V was cut by 1 base and J by 1 base, with 13 bases left in between. In nucleotides, the CDR3 is TGTGCCAGCAGCTTAGGTACAGGGTCCTCCCAAGAGACCCAGTACTTC. Translation: CASSLGTGSSQETQYF. The whole variable domain, remainder taken from reference TRBV7-6 and TRBJ2-5, is GAGVSQSPRYKVTKRGQDVALRCDPISGHVSLYWYRQALGQGPEFLTYFNYEAQQDKSGLPNDRFSAERPEGSISTLTIQRTEQRDSAMYRCASSLGTGSSQETQYFGPGTRLLVL.

This clonotype was picked up many times. The genes are TRBV6-2 or TRBV6-3 and TRBJ2-6; 10 nucleotides match TRBD1. J was trimmed by 3 bases and V by 0 bases; bases with no gene match: 14. CDR1 is MNHEY, CDR2 SVGEGT, per germline. The CDR3 is made up of 21 amino acids. This CDR3 reads CASSYSTVMGTGDGGANVLTF. DNA of the CDR3: TGTGCCAGCAGTTACTCGACCGTTATGGGGACAGGGGATGGTGGGGCCAACGTCCTGACTTTC.

This clonotype was detected ten times or more. V gene TRBV7-8 combines with J gene TRBJ2-7; 10 nucleotides agree with TRBD2. CDR1 and CDR2 from the germline V gene are SGHVS and FQNEAQ. This CDR3 is built from 16 residues. V trimming: 0 bases; J trimming: 1 base; junction bases outside the gene matches: 3. As DNA, the CDR3 is TGTGCCAGCAGCTTAGCGGCACTAGCGGGATCCTACGAGCAGTACTTC. It is translated as CASSLAALAGSYEQYF.

In this sample, this clonotype turned up many times. The chain joins TRBV20-1 to TRBJ2-3; D unclear. The CDR3 is 10 residues long. V was pared by 6 bases and J by 2 bases, with 3 bases between. Germline CDR1 is DFQATT and CDR2 is SNEGSKA (reference sequence). The CDR3, as DNA: TGCAGTGCCTACACAGATACGCAGTATTTT. It is translated as CSAYTDTQYF.

The chain has TRBV7-9 and TRBJ1-4; 9 bases agree with TRBD1. The CDR3 is made up of 18 amino acids. V shed 0 bases and J 4 bases; nucleotides not matched to a gene: 9. Germline CDR1 reads SEHNR; CDR2 reads FQNEAQ (reference sequence). Here the CDR3 DNA reads TGTGCCAGCAGCTTAGCACCTCCGGGGACAGGGATTAATGAAAAACTGTTTTTT. This sequence encodes CASSLAPPGTGINEKLFF.

This clonotype has only a few counts. The CDR3 protein is CASSAGGLVASLSYNEQFF. CDR3 nucleotide sequence: TGTGCCAGCAGCGCGGGGGGACTAGTAGCCTCCTTATCCTACAATGAGCAGTTCTTC. The chain recombines TRBV9 with TRBJ2-1; TRBD2 matches at 8 bases. CDR3 length: 19 residues. The germline CDR1 and CDR2 sequences are SGDLS and YYNGEE. V was pared by 3 bases and J by 1 base, with 15 bases of the junction left unmatched.

There are many counts of this clonotype. The chain recombines TRBV6-1 with TRBJ2-5; TRBD1 matches 7 bases. The CDR3 is 17 residues long. V lost 5 bases and J lost 5; bases outside the gene matches: 17. The germline V gene has CDR1 MNHNS and CDR2 SASEGT. This CDR3 is CASSPHRRQGHWETQYF. The CDR3 DNA reads TGTGCCAGCAGTCCACATAGACGACAGGGCCATTGGGAGACCCAGTACTTC.

In its sample, this clonotype was seen many times. V and J are TRBV5-6 and TRBJ2-3, with D uncertain. CDR3 size: 14 residues. The ends were cut back, 4 bases at V and 6 bases at J, with 15 bases in the middle. Germline CDR1 is SGHDT and CDR2 is YYEEEE. CDR3 DNA sequence: TGTGCCAGCAGCCCCCATACTTTGAGCGATACGCAGTATTTT. It yields the protein CASSPHTLSDTQYF.

At least ten counts were recorded for this clonotype. This chain uses TRBV14 with TRBJ2-2; a possible D gene is TRBD1 (6 bases). There are 15 residues in the CDR3. Germline CDR1 is SGHDN and CDR2 is FVKESK. The germline V and J ends were trimmed by 3 bases and 4 bases, with 12 bases remaining between them. The CDR3 protein is CASSQGHTVTGELFF. Here the CDR3 DNA reads TGTGCCAGCAGCCAGGGACACACAGTCACCGGGGAGCTGTTTTTT.

This clonotype has at least ten counts. This chain connects TRBV3-1 to TRBJ2-7; TRBD2 agrees at 7 bases. The CDR3 contains 12 residues. CDR1 and CDR2 from the germline V gene are LGHDT and YNNKEL (reference sequence). V was clipped by 2 bases and J by 7 bases; unmatched bases: 2. CDR3 sequence: CASSQFGREQYF. Written as DNA, the CDR3 is TGTGCCAGCAGCCAATTCGGGAGGGAGCAGTACTTC.

This clonotype appeared once. The chain links TRBV24-1 to TRBJ2-3, with 11 bases identical to TRBD2. This CDR3 is 17 amino acids long. V was pared by 2 bases and J by 1 base, with 4 bases of the junction left unmatched. Germline values: CDR1 KGHDR, CDR2 SFDVKD. The CDR3 is CATSDSRLAGRTDTQYF. The CDR3 coding sequence is TGTGCCACCAGTGATTCGAGACTAGCGGGGCGCACAGATACGCAGTATTTT.

This clonotype showed up many times. This chain uses TRBV29-1 with TRBJ2-5; D gene ambiguous. Trimming cost V 5 bases and J 4 bases, with 17 bases left between them. Per germline, CDR1 SQVTM and CDR2 ANQGSEA. The CDR3 spans 14 residues. This chain's CDR3 is CSVTPGFWGETQYF. As DNA, the CDR3 is TGCAGCGTTACCCCAGGATTCTGGGGAGAGACCCAGTACTTC.